The present TCR beta chain was sequenced within a study of post-analysis software for immune sequencing data. Looking at the study overall: Some patients lacked subtype; others had relapsing-remitting, secondary progressive or progressive-relapsing disease.

The CDR3 has 13 amino acids. CDR1 is MDHEN, CDR2 SYDVKM, per germline. Prepared TCR beta cDNA libraries contained unique molecular identifiers. T cells numbering roughly 0.85 to 11 million gave rise to roughly 0.5 million cDNA molecules. TCRdb re-called the PCR reads through MiXCR, storing one row per CDR3 protein. The top ten hold over 4.5% of the sample, which has around 710,000 distinct CDR3 sequences, under 60% seen once. Study observations and caveats: Pronounced co-clustering by F measure was evident among identically batched samples. Versus controls, multiple sclerosis patients showed significantly lower diversity (normalized Chao1). Patients showed TRBV5-6, TRBV5-1 and TRBV20-1 among roughly 5 TRBV segments more frequent than in controls.

In its sample, this clonotype was seen a few times. The antigen is undetermined. The source of this sequence is a girl under 18 with multiple sclerosis. The chain joins TRBV28 to TRBJ2-5; no clear D. The J call is uncertain, as TRBJ2-7 better fits the DNA end. The sequenced material came from blood. This chain's CDR3 is CASSSKRAYEQYF. DNA of the CDR3: TGTGCCAGCAGTTCTAAAAGAGCCTACGAGCAGTACTTC.